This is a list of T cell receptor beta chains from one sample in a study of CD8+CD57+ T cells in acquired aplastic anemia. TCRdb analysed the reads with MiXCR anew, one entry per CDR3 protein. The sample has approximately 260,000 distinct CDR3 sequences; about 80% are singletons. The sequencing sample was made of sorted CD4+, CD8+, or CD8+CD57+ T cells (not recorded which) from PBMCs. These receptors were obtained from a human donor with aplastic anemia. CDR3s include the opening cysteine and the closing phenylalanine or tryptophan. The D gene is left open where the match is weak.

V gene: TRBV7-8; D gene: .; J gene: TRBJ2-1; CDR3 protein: CASSEGGIPEPLF
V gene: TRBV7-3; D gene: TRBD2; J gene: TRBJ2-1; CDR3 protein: CASSKQAGGFYNEQFF
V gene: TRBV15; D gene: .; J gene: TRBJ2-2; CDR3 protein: CATSSRATNTGELFF
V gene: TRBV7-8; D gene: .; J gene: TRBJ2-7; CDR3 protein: CASSCRGTGGQFFF
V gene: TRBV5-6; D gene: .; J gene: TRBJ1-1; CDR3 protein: CASSLDRVGNTEAFF
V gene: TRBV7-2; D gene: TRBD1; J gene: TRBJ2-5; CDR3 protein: CAIPPFDRGLRAVF
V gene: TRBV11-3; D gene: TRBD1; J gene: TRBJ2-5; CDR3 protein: CASSLDLTGARETQYF
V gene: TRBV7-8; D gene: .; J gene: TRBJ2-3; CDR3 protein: CASGVGGTDKTYF
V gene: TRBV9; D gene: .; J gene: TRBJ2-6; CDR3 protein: CASNRGRSPSGANVLTF
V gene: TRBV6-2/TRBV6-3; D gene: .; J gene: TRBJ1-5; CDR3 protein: CASSYPGDQPQHF
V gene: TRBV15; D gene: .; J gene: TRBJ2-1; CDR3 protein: CATSRGPNEQFF
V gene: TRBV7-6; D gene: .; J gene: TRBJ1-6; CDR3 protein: CASTPGRGPSAANF
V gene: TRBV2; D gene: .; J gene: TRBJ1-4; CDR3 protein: CASGQDGTHNQKLFF
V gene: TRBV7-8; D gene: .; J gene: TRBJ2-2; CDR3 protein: CASSGAAGTAGELFF
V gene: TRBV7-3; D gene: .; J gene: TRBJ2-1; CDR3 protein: CASSVGGSYGAFF
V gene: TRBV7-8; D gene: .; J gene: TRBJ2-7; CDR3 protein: CASSFRGRPDAQYF
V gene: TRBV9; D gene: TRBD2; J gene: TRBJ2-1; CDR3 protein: CASSVSGGGGEQFF
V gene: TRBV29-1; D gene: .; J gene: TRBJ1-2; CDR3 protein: CSVEGGGTGYTF
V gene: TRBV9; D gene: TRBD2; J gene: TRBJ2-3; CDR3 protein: CASSLAGGPRKQYF
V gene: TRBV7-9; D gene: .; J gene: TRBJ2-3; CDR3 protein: CASSSADTQYFHPF
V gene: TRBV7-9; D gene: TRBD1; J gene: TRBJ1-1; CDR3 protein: CASRGTGVTWDTEAFF
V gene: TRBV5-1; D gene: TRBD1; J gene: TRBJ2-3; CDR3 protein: CASSSHRGALDTQYF
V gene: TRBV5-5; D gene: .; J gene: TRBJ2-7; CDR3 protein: CASSLELALLYEQYF
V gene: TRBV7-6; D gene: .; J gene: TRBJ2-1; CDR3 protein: CASSHGGGNGHDEFF
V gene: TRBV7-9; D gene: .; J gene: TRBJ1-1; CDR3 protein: CASSVVGGPDTEYFF
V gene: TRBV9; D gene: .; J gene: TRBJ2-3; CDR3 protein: CASSDGSATPHFF
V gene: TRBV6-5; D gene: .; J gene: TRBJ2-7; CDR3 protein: CASSYFTGSHEQYF
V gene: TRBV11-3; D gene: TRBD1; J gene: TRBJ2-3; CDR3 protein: CASSLNRTGGDTQYF
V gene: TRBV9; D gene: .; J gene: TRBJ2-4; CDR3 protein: CASSVGGAPGNIQYF
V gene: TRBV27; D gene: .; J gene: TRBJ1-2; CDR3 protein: CASSDSQSYGYTF
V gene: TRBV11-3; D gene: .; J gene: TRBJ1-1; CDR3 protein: CASSVDLIDTEAFF
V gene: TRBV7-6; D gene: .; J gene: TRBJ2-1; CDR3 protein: CDSSFYICNAPLRDSSYNEQFF
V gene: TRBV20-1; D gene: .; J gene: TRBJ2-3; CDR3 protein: CSAGGRTDTQYF
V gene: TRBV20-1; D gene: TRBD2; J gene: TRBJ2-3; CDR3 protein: CSARGLAGRQDTQYF
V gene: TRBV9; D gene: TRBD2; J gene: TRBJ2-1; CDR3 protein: CASSVASGGYGGQFF
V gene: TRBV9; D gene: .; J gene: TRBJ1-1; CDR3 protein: CASILGSDTQYFAFF
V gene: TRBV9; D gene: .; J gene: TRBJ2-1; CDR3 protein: CASSELAHEQFF
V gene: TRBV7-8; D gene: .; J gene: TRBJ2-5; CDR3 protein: CASSSTGSRGATHYF
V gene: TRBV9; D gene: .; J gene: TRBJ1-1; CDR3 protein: CASSSRGTDTQEAFF
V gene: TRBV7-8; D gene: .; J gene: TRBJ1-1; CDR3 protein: CASSGTPVVLNTEAFF
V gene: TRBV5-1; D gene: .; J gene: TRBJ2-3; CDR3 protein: CASSLAQPQDTQYF
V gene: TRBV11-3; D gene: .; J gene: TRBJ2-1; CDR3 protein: CASSVNLTGSNEQFF
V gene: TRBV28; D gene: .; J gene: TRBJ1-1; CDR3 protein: CASSFRGRTEAFF
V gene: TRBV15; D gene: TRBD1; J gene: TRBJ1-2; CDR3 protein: CATSSVTGIGYTF
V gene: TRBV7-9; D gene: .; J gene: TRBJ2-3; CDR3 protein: CASTRQASPDTQYF
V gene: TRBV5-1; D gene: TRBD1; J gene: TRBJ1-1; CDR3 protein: CASSLGDRGNTEAFF
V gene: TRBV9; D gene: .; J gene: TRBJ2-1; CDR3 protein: CASSTLAETSYNEQFF
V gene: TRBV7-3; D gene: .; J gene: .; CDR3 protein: CASRLVGAYEQYF
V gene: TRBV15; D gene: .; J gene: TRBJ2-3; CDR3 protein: CATSRDSLEDTQYF
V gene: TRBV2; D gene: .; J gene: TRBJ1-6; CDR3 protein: CASSERGPGNNSPLHF
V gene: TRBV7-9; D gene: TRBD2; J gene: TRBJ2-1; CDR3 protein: CASSVVAGDNEQFF